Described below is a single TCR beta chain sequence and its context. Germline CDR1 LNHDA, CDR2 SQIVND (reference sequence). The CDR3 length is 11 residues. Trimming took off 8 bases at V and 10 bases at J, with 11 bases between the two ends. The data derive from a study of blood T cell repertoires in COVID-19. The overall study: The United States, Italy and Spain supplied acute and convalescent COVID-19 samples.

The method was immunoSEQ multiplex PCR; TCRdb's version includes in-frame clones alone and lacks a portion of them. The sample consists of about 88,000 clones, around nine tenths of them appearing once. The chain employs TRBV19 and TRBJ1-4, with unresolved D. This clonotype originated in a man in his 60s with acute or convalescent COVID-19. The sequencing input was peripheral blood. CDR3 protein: CASFHSGKLFF. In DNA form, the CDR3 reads TGTGCCAGTTTCCACAGTGGAAAACTGTTTTTT.